This entry concerns a single T cell receptor beta chain. Antigen unknown. The record originates from a study of T cell clones after liver transplantation. Study-wide results and limits: Rather than being deleted, graft donor-reactive T cells may have moved into the graft.

Produced via immunoSEQ multiplex PCR; TCRdb's table is partial and in-frame only. The sample records about 76,000 clones, around four fifths being singletons. V shed 3 bases, J shed 10 bases, and the junction held 17 bases outside the gene matches. CDR1 is MNHEY and CDR2 is SMNVEV in the germline V gene (reference sequence). The CDR3 covers 18 residues. Source: CD4+ T cells from blood, taken at the 22-month timepoint. The genes are TRBV27 and TRBJ1-6; TRBD1 aligns across 8 bases. The source of this sequence is a human patient who received a liver transplant. Among the T cells, some may be from the graft donor. DNA of the CDR3: TGTGCCAGCAGTTTCTTCCGCGGAAGCGACAGGGGTAACTCACCCCTCCACTTT. Translated, it gives CASSFFRGSDRGNSPLHF.